The present TCR beta chain was sequenced within a study of shared clonotypes between healthy human individuals (TCRdb year 2020). For the study in its entirety: The cohort included a few men and a couple of women between 18 and 49 years of age. Per donor, three plates each were used for CD4 naive and CD4 memory, two for CD8 naive, and one for CD8 memory. To estimate repertoire size and how much clonotype sharing occurs between individuals, the study deeply sequenced the blood TCR repertoires of five or six healthy adults. Different laboratories and diverse techniques were used to prepare libraries and sequence TCR repertoires, to increase sequencing depth and limit assay-specific biases. Between about 0.9 and 8.9 billion PBMCs per donor were obtained by leukapheresis.

Healthy HIV-negative adults with no recently reported acute infections or vaccinations were included as donors. Only Caucasian adults living in Nashville, Tennessee, USA were represented among the donors. Magnetic negative selection was used to enrich CD4+ T cells, after which naive cells were positively selected on CD45RA and the negative fraction became the memory subset. Blood was obtained by leukapheresis, after which PBMCs were separated by Ficoll-Histopaque density gradient centrifugation and cryopreserved in liquid nitrogen vapor phase. Purity and quantity of every magnetically sorted T cell population were checked by analytical flow cytometry. Each sorted fraction had its genomic DNA isolated and then quantified by UV absorbance on a Nanodrop 2000c. Using the deep immunoSEQ assay, TCR CDR3 regions were amplified from genomic DNA by multiplex PCR. For each cell subset, the extracted genomic DNA was distributed evenly across all wells of several immunoSEQ 96-well plates, and each plate served as one replicate. Each replicate PCR for sorted subsets received roughly 0.2 ug genomic DNA, equal to about 30,000 T cell genomes. Purified libraries were measured with a Qubit 3.0 fluorometer, size-checked on a Bioanalyzer 2100, and measured again with the KAPA Library Quantification kit. Every immunoSEQ 96-well plate was sequenced on a dedicated single-read 150-cycle Illumina NextSeq 550 flow cell. Per the original workflow: The immunoSEQ output contained only junctional sequences without quality scores, so filtering could not match that applied to full-length reads. To assign V/J genes and CDR3, sequences were annotated using PyIR, a Python wrapper for IgBLAST v1.9, with IMGT germline references. Reads with weak V/J assignments (E-value above 1e-6), missing CDR3, stop codons, out-of-frame junctions, or ambiguous translated residues were removed. V3J clonotypes were defined as sequences sharing the same inferred V gene, J gene, and CDR3 amino acid sequence. Percentage overlap between repertoires was computed as shared unique clonotypes divided by the size of the smaller repertoire. Repertoire richness was assessed with RTK rarefaction, the Chao1 estimator, and Recon v2.1 estimates of unobserved clonotypes. For all TCRbeta clonotypes obtained by the gDNA method from a few donors, generation probabilities were computed with OLGA. TCRdb took this table from immuneACCESS and kept in-frame rearrangements with V and J called. Such tables lack part of the clones; where checked against another copy, unresolved V genes explain under half of the gap, and the rest is unexplained. The V and J calls and clone size were taken over from that table, and D and trimming were inferred from the DNA. Here the sample has about 1.5 million clones; approximately 97% occur a single time. The top ten hold approximately 1.2% of the sample.

About this clone: The target of this receptor is not known. Base qualities are not provided; no much larger clone lies one nucleotide away.

From a lookup of the germline V gene, CDR1 and CDR2 are SGHRS and YFSETQ. From cysteine to phenylalanine, the CDR3 is 13 amino acids long. The sequence is cut down to CDR3 DNA, 39 bases in frame from base 1. Trimming takes 7 bases from V and 5 bases from J, and the germline ends sit 15 bases apart. On the study overall, not on this receptor specifically: Incomplete sequencing was indicated by rarefaction of sorted-subset datasets, despite the large sequencing depth. The genetic and exposure-history diversity represented was limited by the small number of donors. Sharing across a few donors was observed for around 5% of naive CD4, over 3% of naive CD8, about 2.3% of memory CD4, and 0.4% of memory CD8 clonotypes. Sampling was limited to blood, and TCR repertoires in tissue likely differ from TCR repertoires in blood. Estimated clonotype richness was generally larger for naive than for memory subsets. Pairwise subsampling led to the expectation that sequencing depth would affect the degree of clonotype sharing among donors. Compared with non-shared clonotypes, the clonotypes found in all four sorted-subset donors had higher generation probabilities.

The specimen was naive CD4+ T cells sorted from blood. What the cell subset or site label conveys for this sample: CD45RA+ positively selected. The rearranged chain carries TRBV5-1 and TRBJ1-1, with no D gene named confidently. The sequence was obtained from a man aged 25-45 years in good health. The CDR3 region reads CASHRDLVTEAFF. Read as DNA, the sequence is TGCGCCAGCCACAGAGACCTGGTGACTGAAGCTTTCTTT.